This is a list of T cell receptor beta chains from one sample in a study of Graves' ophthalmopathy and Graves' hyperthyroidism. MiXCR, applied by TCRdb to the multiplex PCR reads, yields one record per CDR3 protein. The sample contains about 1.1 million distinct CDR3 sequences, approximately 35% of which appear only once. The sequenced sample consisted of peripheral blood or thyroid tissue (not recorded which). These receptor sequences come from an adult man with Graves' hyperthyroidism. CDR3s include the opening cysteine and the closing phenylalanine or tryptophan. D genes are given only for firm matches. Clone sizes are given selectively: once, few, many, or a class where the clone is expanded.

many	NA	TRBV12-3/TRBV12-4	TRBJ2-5	TGTGCCAGCAGCCGGGGTCGGGGTCCAGAGACCCAGTACTTC	CASSRGRGPETQYF
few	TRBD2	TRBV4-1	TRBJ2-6	TGCGCCAGCAGCCAAGAGCTAGCGGGAGCCTCTGGGGCCAACGTCCTGACTTTC	CASSQELAGASGANVLTF
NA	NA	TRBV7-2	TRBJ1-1	TGTGCCAGCAGCTTACGTACGGCAGGAGGAAACACTGAAGCTTTCTTT	CASSLRTAGGNTEAFF
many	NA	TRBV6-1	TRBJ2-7	TGTGCCAGCAGTTACTCGGAGGTCTACGAGCAGTACTTC	CASSYSEVYEQYF
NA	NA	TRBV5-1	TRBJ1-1	TGCGCCAGCAGCCGGACATCGGGGGCTAACACTGAAGCTTTCTTT	CASSRTSGANTEAFF
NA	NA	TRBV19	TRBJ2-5	TGTGCCAGTAGTACCGGACAGCCTTCCCAAGAGCTCCAAGAGACCCAGTACTTC	CASSTGQPSQELQETQYF
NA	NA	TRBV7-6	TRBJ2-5	TGTGCCAGCAGCTTAGCGAGGTGGGGGGTCACAGAGACCCAGTACTTC	CASSLARWGVTETQYF
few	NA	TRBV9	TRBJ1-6	TGTGCCAGCAGCACGTCGGGTGCTGGTTCACCCCTCCACTTT	CASSTSGAGSPLHF
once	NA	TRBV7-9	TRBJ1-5	TGTGCCACGGGGGGGGCAGGGGTCAATCAGCCCCAGCATTTT	CATGGAGVNQPQHF
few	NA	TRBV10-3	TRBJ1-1	TGTGCCACCCACGGAGGGGATAGGGTCACTGAAGCTTTCTTT	CATHGGDRVTEAFF
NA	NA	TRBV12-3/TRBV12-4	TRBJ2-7	TGTGCCAGCAAAGGCGGGACGATGGTATACGAGCAGTACTTC	CASKGGTMVYEQYF
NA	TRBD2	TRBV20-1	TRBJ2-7	TGCAGTGCCTCTAGCGGGACTTACTACGAGCAGTACTTC	CSASSGTYYEQYF
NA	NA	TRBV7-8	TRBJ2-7	TGTGCCAGCAGCTCCCCAGGGAGGCAACAATCCTACGAGCAGTACTTC	CASSSPGRQQSYEQYF
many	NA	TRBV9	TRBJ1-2	TGTGCCAGCAGCGTAGCCGGGGGGGAATTTGGCTACACCTTC	CASSVAGGEFGYTF
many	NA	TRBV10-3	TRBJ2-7	TGTGCCATCAGTGGCGCAGATTCCTACGAGCAGTACTTC	CAISGADSYEQYF
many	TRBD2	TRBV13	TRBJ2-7	TGTGCCAGCAGCCCCGGGGGGTCATGGGGATACGAGCAGTACTTC	CASSPGGSWGYEQYF